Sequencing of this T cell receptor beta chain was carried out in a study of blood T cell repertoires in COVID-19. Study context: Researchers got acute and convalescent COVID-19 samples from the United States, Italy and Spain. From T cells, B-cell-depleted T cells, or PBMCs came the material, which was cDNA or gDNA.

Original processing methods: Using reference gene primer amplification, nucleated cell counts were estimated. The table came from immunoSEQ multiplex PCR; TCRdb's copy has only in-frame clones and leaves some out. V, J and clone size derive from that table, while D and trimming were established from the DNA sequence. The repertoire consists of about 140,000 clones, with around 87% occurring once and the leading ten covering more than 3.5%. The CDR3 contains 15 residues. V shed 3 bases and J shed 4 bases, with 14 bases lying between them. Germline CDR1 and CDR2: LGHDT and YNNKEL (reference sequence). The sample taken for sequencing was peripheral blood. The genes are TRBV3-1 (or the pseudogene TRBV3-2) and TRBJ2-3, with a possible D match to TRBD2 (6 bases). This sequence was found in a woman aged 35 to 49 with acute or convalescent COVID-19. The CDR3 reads CASSHLAGLADTQYF. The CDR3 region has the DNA TGTGCCAGCAGCCATTTGGCGGGGTTGGCAGATACGCAGTATTTT.